This T cell receptor (beta chain) originates from a study of blood T cell repertoires in COVID-19. As for the study in general: Some COVID-19 samples were acute and others convalescent; all came from the United States, Italy and Spain. The cDNA or gDNA used as material had been derived from T cells, B-cell-depleted T cells, or PBMCs.

This CDR3 is 16 amino acids long. V was cut by 1 base and J by 5 bases, with 17 bases left in between. The germline CDR1 and CDR2 sequences are MGHRA and YSYEKL. Original handling: Amplification from reference gene primers served as the basis for estimated nucleated cell counts. Generated by immunoSEQ multiplex PCR, the TCRdb table keeps only in-frame clones and is missing some. V, J and clone size were drawn from that table, and D and trimming were deduced from the DNA. The table lists roughly 200,000 clones, 81% of them singletons, with 9.5% to 11% in the top ten. The Seattle patients joined while their infection was active and were tracked longitudinally afterward.

The sample comprised peripheral blood. The TCR sequence derives from a woman aged 40 to 50 with COVID-19, enrolled during active disease. This chain links TRBV4-1 with TRBJ2-5; perhaps TRBD1 as D (7 bases). CDR3 in amino acids: CASSQASQGGMETQYF. The DNA of the CDR3 is TGCGCCAGCAGCCAAGCCTCCCAGGGGGGAATGGAGACCCAGTACTTC.